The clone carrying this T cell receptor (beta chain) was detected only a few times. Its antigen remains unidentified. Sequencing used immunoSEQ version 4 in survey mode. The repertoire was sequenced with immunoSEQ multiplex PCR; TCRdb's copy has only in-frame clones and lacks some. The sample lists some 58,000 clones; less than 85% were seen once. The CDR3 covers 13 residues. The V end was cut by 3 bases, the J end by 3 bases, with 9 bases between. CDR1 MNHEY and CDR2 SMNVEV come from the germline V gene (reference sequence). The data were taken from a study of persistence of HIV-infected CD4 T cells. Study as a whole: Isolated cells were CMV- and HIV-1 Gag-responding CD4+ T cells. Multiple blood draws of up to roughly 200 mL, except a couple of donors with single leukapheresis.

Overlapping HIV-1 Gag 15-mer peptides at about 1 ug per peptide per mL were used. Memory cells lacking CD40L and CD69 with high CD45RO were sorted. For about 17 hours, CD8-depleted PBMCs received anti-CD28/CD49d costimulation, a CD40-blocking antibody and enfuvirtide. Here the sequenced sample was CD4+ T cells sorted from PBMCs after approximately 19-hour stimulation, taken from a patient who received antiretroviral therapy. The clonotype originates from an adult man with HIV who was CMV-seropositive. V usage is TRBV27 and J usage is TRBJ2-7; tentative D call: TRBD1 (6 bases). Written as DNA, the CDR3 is TGTGCCAGCAGTTTGGGGGACATCTACGAGCAGTACTTC. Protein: CASSLGDIYEQYF.